This TCR beta chain was recovered during a study of cytomegalovirus exposure and HLA in healthy donors. The CDR3 is 21 residues long. Unmatched junction bases numbered 21, after V lost 5 bases and J lost 0 bases. Germline loops: CDR1 SGHRS, CDR2 YFSETQ. The PCR ran on 60 Vbeta and 13 Jbeta primers. Only in-frame clones appear in the TCRdb table, and some are missing; sequencing was by immunoSEQ multiplex PCR. Found here are about 140,000 clones, 78% of them singletons; the top ten hold 2.5% to 3%. This clone was counted between two and nine times. The sample was PBMCs. The V call is TRBV5-1, the J call TRBJ1-3, with TRBD1 identical over 9 bases. The sequence derives from a female donor in good health and CMV-seronegative. CDR3 loop: CASSRDRERRRRHLSGNTIYF. In DNA form, the CDR3 reads TGCGCCAGCAGTAGGGACAGGGAAAGGCGAAGACGCCACCTCTCTGGAAACACCATATATTTT. The full variable domain, with the rest looked up from reference TRBV5-1 and TRBJ1-3, is KAGVTQTPRYLIKTRGQQVTLSCSPISGHRSVSWYQQTPGQGLQFLFEYFSETQRNKGNFPGRFSGRQFSNSRSEMNVSTLELGDSALYLCASSRDRERRRRHLSGNTIYFGEGSWLTVV.